Listed below are T cell receptor beta chains from one sample, sequenced in a study of regulatory T cells in long-lasting Graves disease. TCRdb ran MiXCR on the multiplex PCR reads and lists one entry per CDR3 protein. The sample has fewer than 500,000 distinct CDR3 sequences, around 15% seen once. The data were also submitted as part of a second study, on T cells in Graves' hyperthyroidism and ophthalmopathy.

Sequencing was performed on peripheral blood mononuclear cells (PBMCs), taken at new diagnosis, from a patient treated with antithyroid drugs. The receptors shown here come from a man aged 40-55 years with Graves disease. The CDR3 runs from the conserved cysteine through the conserved F or W. D genes are given only for firm matches. Expanded clones get a size class; other rows say once, few or many, or leave the size out.

D,J,size,V,DNA,CDR3
.,TRBJ2-7,many,TRBV11-2,TGTGCCAGCAGCTTAGTCTCCGGGAGCAGGGCCTCCGAGCAGTACTTC,CASSLVSGSRASEQYF
TRBD2,TRBJ2-7,.,TRBV19,TGTGCCAGTAAGCCGGGGACTAGCAGCACCTACGAGCAGTACTTC,CASKPGTSSTYEQYF
.,TRBJ2-5,few,TRBV5-1,TGCGCCAGCAGCTTGACAGGGTTTTGGGAGACCCAGTACTTC,CASSLTGFWETQYF
TRBD2,TRBJ2-4,many,TRBV12-3/TRBV12-4,TGTGCCAGCAGTTTCATCCGCAGCGGGGTATTTGGGCTCGCCATTCAGTACTTC,CASSFIRSGVFGLAIQYF
TRBD1,TRBJ2-2,.,TRBV24-1,TGTGCCACCAGTGATCTAAACAGGGGAAACACCGGGGAGCTGTTTTTT,CATSDLNRGNTGELFF
.,TRBJ2-3,.,TRBV19,TGTGCCAGTACCACTGACGGTACGCAGTATTTT,CASTTDGTQYF
.,TRBJ2-3,many,TRBV11-2,TGTGCCAGCAGCTTAGGGTTATGGAGCACAGATACGCAGTATTTT,CASSLGLWSTDTQYF
.,TRBJ2-1,.,TRBV4-2,TGTGCCAGCAGCCAACCCGCCTTGGGGGACGGTGAGCAGTTCTTC,CASSQPALGDGEQFF
TRBD1,TRBJ1-5,many,TRBV20-1,TGCAGTGCCAAGCCTGGGACAGGGGAGTCTTGGCCCCAGCATTTT,CSAKPGTGESWPQHF
.,TRBJ1-2,many,TRBV28,TGTGCCAGCAGGCAGTTTAACTATGGCTACACCTTC,CASRQFNYGYTF
.,TRBJ2-5,many,TRBV28,TGTGCCAGCAGTTTAGTGGTTATGGGGTCTGGAGAGACCCAGTACTTC,CASSLVVMGSGETQYF
.,TRBJ1-1,many,TRBV28,TGTGCCAGCAGTTTCACCGGAACCGACACTGAAGCTTTCTTT,CASSFTGTDTEAFF
TRBD2,TRBJ2-7,few,TRBV29-1,TGCAGCGTTGATAACCCGACTAGCGGCTCCTACGAGCAGTACTTC,CSVDNPTSGSYEQYF
.,TRBJ1-2,many,TRBV12-3/TRBV12-4,TGTGCCAGCATTTCCGCGGGTTATGCCTACACCTTC,CASISAGYAYTF
.,TRBJ2-6,few,TRBV11-2,TGTGCCAGCAGCTTAGAGGGGACGCGAGCCAACGTCCTGACTTTC,CASSLEGTRANVLTF
.,TRBJ1-5,many,TRBV9,TGTGCCAGCGCCCAAGGGGGGGCTGGCAATCAGCCCCAGCATTTT,CASAQGGAGNQPQHF
TRBD1,TRBJ1-2,.,TRBV2,TGTGCCAGCAGTGGACAGGGGTTGTCGGGCTACACCTTC,CASSGQGLSGYTF
TRBD2,TRBJ2-7,.,TRBV20-1,TGCAGTGCGAGGACTAGCGGGAGGGTCTACGAGCAGTACTTC,CSARTSGRVYEQYF
.,TRBJ1-5,.,TRBV7-9,TGTGCCAGCAGCCGAGGGACCGCGGCTATTAATCAGCCCCAGCATTTT,CASSRGTAAINQPQHF
.,TRBJ1-2,.,TRBV4-1,TGCGCCAGCAGCCAAGACATTCAGGAGGGCTACACCTTC,CASSQDIQEGYTF
.,TRBJ2-7,many,TRBV20-1,TGCAGTGGCGGGCCCGGGTACGAGCAGTACTTC,CSGGPGYEQYF
TRBD2,TRBJ2-1,.,TRBV7-8,TGTGCCAGCAGCTTATATCTCCTAGCGGGGAAGACGCAGTTCTTC,CASSLYLLAGKTQFF